This T cell receptor (beta chain) appears in the sequencing data of a study of T cells in Graves' hyperthyroidism and ophthalmopathy. Comments on this clonotype: One junction end disagrees with the germline gene, perhaps due to a read error.

The CDR3 regions of TCR beta were amplified from RNA transcripts. The HTBI primer set was used in a first-round RT-PCR of the TCR CDR3. One entry per CDR3 protein, called by TCRdb with MiXCR from the multiplex PCR reads. The table records about half a million distinct CDR3 sequences, 22% of them present only once. Sequencing was carried out using blood. This receptor was obtained from a woman aged 65 to 85 with Graves' ophthalmopathy.

CDR3 DNA sequence: TGTGCCAGCAGCGTAGGGGGACCAGGGAGGGGTACTTATGGCAACACCTTC. Translation: CASSVGGPGRGTYGNTF. This rearrangement joins TRBV9 to TRBJ1-2; a possible D gene is TRBD1 (5 bases). The CDR3 is 17 residues long. From germline, CDR1 is SGDLS and CDR2 YYNGEE.